Here is one T cell receptor (beta chain) with its context. The antigen is unknown. A far bigger clonotype differs at one base, so this is likely a read error. The data were taken from a study of cytotoxic CD8 clonotypes in ibrutinib-treated CLL. Study information: Average yields of 255,043 productive templates and 94,082 productive rearrangements characterized the samples.

The repertoire was sequenced with immunoSEQ multiplex PCR; TCRdb's copy has only in-frame clones and lacks some. The table has approximately 97,000 clones, about 74% seen once. Whole-study findings and limits: Baseline levels of clonality went above those of age-matched healthy donors and moved with circulating CD8+ T-cell counts. Baseline levels were approached again at progression, after clonality had risen at ibrutinib response. Treatment saw public clonotypes, which were uncommon, either contract or stay stable.

This CDR3 spans 15 amino acids. The V gene end was trimmed by 6 bases and the J gene end by 5 bases; junction bases not matched to a gene: 8. The germline V gene encodes CDR1 SNHLY and CDR2 FYNNEI. The chain links TRBV2 to TRBJ2-7; 12 nucleotides align to TRBD1. This sequence originates from a human donor with chronic lymphocytic leukemia. This sample comprised PBMCs, obtained after 24 months of ibrutinib treatment. CDR3 protein: CASRAGQGALHEQYF. In nucleotides, the CDR3 is TGTGCCAGCAGGGCGGGACAGGGGGCGCTCCACGAGCAGTACTTC.